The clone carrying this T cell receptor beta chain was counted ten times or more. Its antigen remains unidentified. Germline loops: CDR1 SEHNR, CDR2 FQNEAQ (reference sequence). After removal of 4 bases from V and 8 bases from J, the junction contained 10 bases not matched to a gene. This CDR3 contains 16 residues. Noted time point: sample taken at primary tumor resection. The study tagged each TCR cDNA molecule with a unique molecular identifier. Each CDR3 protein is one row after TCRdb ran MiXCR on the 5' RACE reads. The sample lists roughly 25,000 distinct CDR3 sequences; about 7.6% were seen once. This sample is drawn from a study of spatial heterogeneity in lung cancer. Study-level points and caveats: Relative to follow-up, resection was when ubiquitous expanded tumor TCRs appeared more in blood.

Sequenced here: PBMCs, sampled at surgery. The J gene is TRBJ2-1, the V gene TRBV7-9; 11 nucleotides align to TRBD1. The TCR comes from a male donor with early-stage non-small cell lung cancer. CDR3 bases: TGTGCCAGCAGCTCGCCGGGAAGGACAGGGGGCCATGAGCAGTTCTTC. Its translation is CASSSPGRTGGHEQFF.